The 6 T cell receptor beta chains in this list originate from one sample, sequenced in a study of cytomegalovirus exposure and HLA in healthy donors. Generated by immunoSEQ multiplex PCR, the TCRdb table keeps only in-frame clones and is missing some. The sample lists 190,000 or so clones; about 80% were seen once. Sequenced material: PBMCs. These receptors originate from a woman between 18 and 30 years old in good health and CMV-seropositive.

The genes are TRBV4-1 and TRBJ2-5; D unresolved. Between the trimmed V and J ends, which lost 0 bases and 1 base, there was a span of 6 bases. Germline-derived CDR1 and CDR2 are MGHRA and YSYEKL. The CDR3 totals 14 residues. The CDR3 bases are TGCGCCAGCAGCCAAGATCCCAGCCAAGAGACCCAGTACTTC. Protein product: CASSQDPSQETQYF.

The chain has TRBV13 and TRBJ1-1; 7 bases agree with TRBD1. After removal of 4 bases from V and 1 base from J, the junction contained 3 bases not matched to a gene. This CDR3 has 14 amino acids. The germline V gene encodes CDR1 PRHDT and CDR2 FYEKMQ (reference sequence). Here the CDR3 DNA reads TGTGCCAGCAGCTCCGGGACAGCGAACACTGAAGCTTTCTTT. It codes for CASSSGTANTEAFF.

The chain joins TRBV7-9 to TRBJ1-6; TRBD1 aligns across 10 bases. The CDR3 is made up of 17 amino acids. V trimming: 7 bases; J trimming: 5 bases; junction bases outside the gene matches: 11. The V gene's germline CDR1 is SEHNR and CDR2 FQNEAQ (reference sequence). The CDR3 sequence is CASTKGQGVFDNSPLHF. CDR3 sequence (DNA): TGTGCCAGCACCAAAGGACAGGGGGTATTCGATAATTCACCCCTCCACTTT.

The chain recombines TRBV6-6 with TRBJ1-2; 7 bases fit TRBD1. The V segment lost 2 bases and the J segment 5 bases; nucleotides outside the gene matches: 11. Germline V lookup: CDR1 MNHNY, CDR2 SVGAGI (reference sequence). The CDR3 is made up of 16 amino acids. Here the CDR3 reads CASSYRRQGRGYGYTF. In DNA form, the CDR3 reads TGTGCCAGCAGTTACCGGCGACAGGGAAGAGGGTATGGCTACACCTTC.

The chain has TRBV18 and TRBJ2-7; unclear D gene. CDR1 and CDR2 from the germline V gene are KGHSH and LQKENI. V lost 4 bases and J lost 4, with 11 bases in between. The CDR3 is made up of 13 amino acids. The CDR3 DNA reads as TGTGCCAGCTCACAAACCGGTCGGTACGAGCAGTACTTC. This codes for CASSQTGRYEQYF.

The chain links TRBV6-1 to TRBJ1-1, with D possibly matching TRBD1 (5 bases). Germline-derived CDR1 and CDR2 are MNHNS and SASEGT. Trimming pared 7 bases from V and 5 bases from J, leaving 17 bases between. This CDR3 spans 14 amino acids. The CDR3 bases are TGTGCCAGCACCCCTCCCCAGGGAGGAACTGAAGCTTTCTTT. Translation gives CASTPPQGGTEAFF.